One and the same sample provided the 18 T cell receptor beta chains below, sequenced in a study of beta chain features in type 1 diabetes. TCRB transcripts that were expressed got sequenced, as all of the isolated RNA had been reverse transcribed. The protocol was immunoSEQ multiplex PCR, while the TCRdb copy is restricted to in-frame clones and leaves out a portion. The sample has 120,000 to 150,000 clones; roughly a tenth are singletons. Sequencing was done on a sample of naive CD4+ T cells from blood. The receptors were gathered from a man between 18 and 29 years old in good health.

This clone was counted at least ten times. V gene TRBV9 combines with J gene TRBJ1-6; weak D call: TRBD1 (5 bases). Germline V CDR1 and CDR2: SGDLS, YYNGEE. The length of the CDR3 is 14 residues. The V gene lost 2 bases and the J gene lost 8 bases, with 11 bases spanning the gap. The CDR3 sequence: CASSVRRDDSPLHF. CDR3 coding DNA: TGTGCCAGCAGCGTTCGGAGGGACGATTCACCCCTCCACTTT.

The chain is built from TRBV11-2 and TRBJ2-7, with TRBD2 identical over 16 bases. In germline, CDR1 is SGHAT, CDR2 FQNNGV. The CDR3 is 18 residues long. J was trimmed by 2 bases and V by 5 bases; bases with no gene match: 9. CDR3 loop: CASSPGTSGGGNTYEQYF. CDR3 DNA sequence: TGTGCCAGCAGCCCCGGGACTAGCGGGGGGGGCAATACCTACGAGCAGTACTTC.

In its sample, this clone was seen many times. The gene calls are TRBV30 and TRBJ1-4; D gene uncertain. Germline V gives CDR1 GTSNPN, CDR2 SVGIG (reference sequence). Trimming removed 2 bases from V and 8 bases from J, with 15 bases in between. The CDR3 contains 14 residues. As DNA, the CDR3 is TGTGCCTGGAGTATCCGGTCGGCCGGGGAAAAACTGTTTTTT. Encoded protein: CAWSIRSAGEKLFF.

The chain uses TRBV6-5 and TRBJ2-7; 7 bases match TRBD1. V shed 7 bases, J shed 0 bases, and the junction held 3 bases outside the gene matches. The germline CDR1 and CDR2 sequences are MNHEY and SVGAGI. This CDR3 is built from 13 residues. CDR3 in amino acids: CASNRQGSYEQYF. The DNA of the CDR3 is TGTGCCAGCAACCGACAGGGCTCCTACGAGCAGTACTTC.

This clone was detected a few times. For the CDR3, the DNA is TGTGCCAGAAGCCCCCGTGGGGGGGGTGGGGATGAGCAGTTCTTC. Its protein product is CARSPRGGGGDEQFF. The J gene is TRBJ2-1, the V gene TRBV7-5; TRBD2, the table's D call, lacks a check against the DNA. TRBV7-5 is described as a pseudogene. The CDR3 runs to 15 residues.

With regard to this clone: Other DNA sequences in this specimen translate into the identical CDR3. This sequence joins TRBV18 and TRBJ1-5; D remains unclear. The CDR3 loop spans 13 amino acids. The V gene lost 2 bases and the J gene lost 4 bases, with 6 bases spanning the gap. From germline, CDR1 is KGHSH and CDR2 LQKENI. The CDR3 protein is CASSPGENQPQHF. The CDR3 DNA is TGTGCCAGCTCACCAGGGGAGAATCAGCCCCAGCATTTT. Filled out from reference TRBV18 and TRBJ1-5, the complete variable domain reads NAGVMQNPRHLVRRRGQEARLRCSPMKGHSHVYWYRQLPEEGLKFMVYLQKENIIDESGMPKERFSAEFPKEGPSILRIQQVVRGDSAAYFCASSPGENQPQHFGDGTRLSIL.

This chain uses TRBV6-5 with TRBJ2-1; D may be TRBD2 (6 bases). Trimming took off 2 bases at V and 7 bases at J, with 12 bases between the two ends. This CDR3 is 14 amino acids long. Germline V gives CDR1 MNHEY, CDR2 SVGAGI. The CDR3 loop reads CASSYQVGRNEQFF. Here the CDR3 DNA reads TGTGCCAGCAGTTACCAGGTTGGGAGGAATGAGCAGTTCTTC.

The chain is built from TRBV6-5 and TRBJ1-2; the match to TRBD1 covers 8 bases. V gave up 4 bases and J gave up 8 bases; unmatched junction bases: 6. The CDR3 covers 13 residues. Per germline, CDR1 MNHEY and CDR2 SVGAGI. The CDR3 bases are TGTGCCAGCAGTTGGACGGACAGGGCGGGCTACACCTTC. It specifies CASSWTDRAGYTF.

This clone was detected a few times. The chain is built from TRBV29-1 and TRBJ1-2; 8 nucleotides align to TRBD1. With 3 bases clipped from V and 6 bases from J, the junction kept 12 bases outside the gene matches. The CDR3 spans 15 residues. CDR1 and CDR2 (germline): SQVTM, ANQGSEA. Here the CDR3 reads CSVEDRALFSNGYTF. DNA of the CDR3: TGCAGCGTTGAGGACAGGGCACTCTTTTCTAATGGCTACACCTTC.

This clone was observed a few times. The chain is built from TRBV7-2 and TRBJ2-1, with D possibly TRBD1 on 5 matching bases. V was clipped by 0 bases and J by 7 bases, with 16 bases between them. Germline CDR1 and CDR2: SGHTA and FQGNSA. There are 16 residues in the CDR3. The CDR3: CASSLALQFRGNEQFF. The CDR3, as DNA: TGTGCCAGCAGCTTAGCTCTGCAATTTAGGGGAAATGAGCAGTTCTTC.

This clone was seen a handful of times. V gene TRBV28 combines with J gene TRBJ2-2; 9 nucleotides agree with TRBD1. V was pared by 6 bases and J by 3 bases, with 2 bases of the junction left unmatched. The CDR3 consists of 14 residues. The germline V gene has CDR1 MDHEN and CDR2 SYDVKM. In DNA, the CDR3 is TGTGCCAGCAGGAGGACAGGGGACACCGGGGAGCTGTTTTTT. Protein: CASRRTGDTGELFF.

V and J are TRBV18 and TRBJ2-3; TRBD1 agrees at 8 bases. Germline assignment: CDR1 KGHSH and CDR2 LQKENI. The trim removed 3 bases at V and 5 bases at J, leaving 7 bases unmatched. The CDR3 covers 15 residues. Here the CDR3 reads CASSPVTGVVDTQYF. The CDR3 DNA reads TGTGCCAGCTCACCTGTGACAGGGGTGGTAGATACGCAGTATTTT.

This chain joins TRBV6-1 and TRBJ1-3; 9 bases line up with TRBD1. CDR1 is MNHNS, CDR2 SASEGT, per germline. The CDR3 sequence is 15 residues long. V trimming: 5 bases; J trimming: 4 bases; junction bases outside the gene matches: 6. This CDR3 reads CASSSGQGDGNTIYF. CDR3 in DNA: TGTGCCAGCAGTTCGGGACAGGGAGACGGAAACACCATATATTTT.

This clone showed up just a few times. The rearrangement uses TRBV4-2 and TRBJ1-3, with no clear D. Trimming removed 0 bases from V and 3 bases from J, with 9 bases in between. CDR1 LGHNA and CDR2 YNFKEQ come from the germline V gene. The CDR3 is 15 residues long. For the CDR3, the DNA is TGTGCCAGCAGCCAAGAACGAGGTGGTGGAAACACCATATATTTT. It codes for CASSQERGGGNTIYF.

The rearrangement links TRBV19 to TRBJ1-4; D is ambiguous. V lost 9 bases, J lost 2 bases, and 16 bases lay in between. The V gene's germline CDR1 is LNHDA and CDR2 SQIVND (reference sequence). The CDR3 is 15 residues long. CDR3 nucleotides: TGTGCCAGCGGGAAAATGGCACGTACTAATGAAAAACTGTTTTTT. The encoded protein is CASGKMARTNEKLFF. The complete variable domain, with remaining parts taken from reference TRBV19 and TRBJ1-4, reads DGGITQSPKYLFRKEGQNVTLSCEQNLNHDAMYWYRQDPGQGLRLIYYSQIVNDFQKGDIAEGYSVSREKKESFPLTVTSAQKNPTAFYLCASGKMARTNEKLFFGSGTQLSVL.

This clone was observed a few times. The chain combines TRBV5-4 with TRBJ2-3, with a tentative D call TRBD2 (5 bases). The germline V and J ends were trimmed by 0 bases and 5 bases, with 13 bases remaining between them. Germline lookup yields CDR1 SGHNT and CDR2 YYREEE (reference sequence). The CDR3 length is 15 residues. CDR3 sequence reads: CASSLAAPGGDTQYF. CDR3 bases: TGTGCCAGCAGCTTGGCAGCTCCCGGAGGAGATACGCAGTATTTT.

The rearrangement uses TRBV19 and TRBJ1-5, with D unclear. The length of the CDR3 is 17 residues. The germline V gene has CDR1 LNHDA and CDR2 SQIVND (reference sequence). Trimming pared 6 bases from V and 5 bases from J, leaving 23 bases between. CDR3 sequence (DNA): TGTGCCAGTAGACGTGGGGTTATATTTCGGGGAGATCAGCCCCAGCATTTT. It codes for CASRRGVIFRGDQPQHF.

CDR3 in DNA: TGTGCCAGCAGCTTCGGACAGGGGGGCACTGAAGCTTTCTTT. This encodes CASSFGQGGTEAFF. The V gene is TRBV7-9, the J gene TRBJ1-1; 10 positions match TRBD1. The CDR3 has 14 residues. Germline assignment: CDR1 SEHNR and CDR2 FQNEAQ (reference sequence). The J segment lost 4 bases and the V segment lost 3 bases, leaving 2 bases of the junction unmatched.